This TCR beta chain was sequenced during a study of neurological immune-mediated disorders. Findings and limits, study-wide: Subjects shared no identical expanded-clone CDR3 amino acid sequences, suggesting private TCR-beta repertoires in all groups. The greatest degree of TCR clonal expansion was observed in HTLV-1-associated myelopathy, with the lowest in multiple sclerosis, below that of healthy controls.

The making of cDNA relied on 5'RACE with 10-nucleotide random UMIs. TCRdb re-called the 5' RACE reads with MiXCR, one entry per CDR3 protein. The sample records tens of thousands of distinct CDR3 sequences, around a tenth being singletons. For the unsorted libraries, 2 million PBMCs stored at -80 C served as input. At least ten counts were recorded for this clonotype. No antigen is known for it. The specimen was PBMCs. The clonotype was recovered from a man aged 35 to 55 in good health.

The CDR3 DNA sequence: TGTGCCAGCAGCTTTGGGACGGTTAGCACAGATACGCAGTATTTT. Its translation: CASSFGTVSTDTQYF. The chain carries TRBV7-3 and TRBJ2-3, with D perhaps being TRBD1 or TRBD2 (5 bases each). Trimming took 3 bases from V and 0 from J, leaving 10 bases between them. From germline, CDR1 is SGHTA and CDR2 FQGTGA. The CDR3 runs 15 residues.